This record looks at one T cell receptor (beta chain) sequence and its context. Its antigen is currently unknown. Sorted populations all had greater than 95% purity. CDR1 SGHNT and CDR2 YYREEE come from the germline V gene (reference sequence). The CDR3 runs to 13 residues. The V gene lost 3 bases and the J gene lost 8 bases, with 12 bases spanning the gap. This entry is derived from a study of beta chain features in type 1 diabetes. Since all of the isolated RNA was reverse transcribed, expressed TCRB transcripts were what got sequenced. Clones were read by immunoSEQ multiplex PCR, and TCRdb kept only the in-frame ones, dropping some. The sample lists around 250,000 clones; around 14% were seen once. Study results and limitations: Moderately but significantly shorter TCRB CDR3s were found in Type 1 diabetes patients in all four CD4+ subsets.

The J gene is TRBJ2-1, the V gene TRBV5-4; D perhaps matches TRBD2 (5 bases). The sequence derives from a man aged 30 to 39 with type 1 diabetes. The sample taken for sequencing was naive CD4+ T cells from blood. The CDR3 protein is CASSSDPRDEQFF. CDR3 nucleotides: TGTGCCAGCAGCTCGGACCCGCGGGATGAGCAGTTCTTC.